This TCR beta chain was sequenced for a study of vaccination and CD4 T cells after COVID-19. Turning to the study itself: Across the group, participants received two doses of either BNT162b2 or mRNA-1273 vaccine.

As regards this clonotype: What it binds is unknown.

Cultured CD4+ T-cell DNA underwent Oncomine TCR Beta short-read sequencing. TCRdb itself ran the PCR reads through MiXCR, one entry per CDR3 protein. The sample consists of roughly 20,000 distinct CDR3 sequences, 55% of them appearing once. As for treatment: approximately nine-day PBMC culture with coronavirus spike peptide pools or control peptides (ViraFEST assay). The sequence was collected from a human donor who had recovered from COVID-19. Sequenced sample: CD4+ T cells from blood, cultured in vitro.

The CDR3 region has the DNA TGCAGTGCCAGGAGAGGACCGCTGAACACTGAAGCTTTCTTT. It codes for CSARRGPLNTEAFF. V is TRBV20-1 and J is TRBJ1-1, with no clear D. Germline values: CDR1 DFQATT, CDR2 SNEGSKA (reference sequence). This CDR3 has 14 residues. V lost 6 bases and J lost 0, with 14 bases in between.